This entry describes one TCR beta chain. The target antigen is unknown. The sample's treatment: some 20 received Ad26.COV2.S at low or high dose, single or two shots; about 5 received placebo; per-sample allocation not given. Collection of the samples took place on day 63 after the first injection of vaccine or placebo. It was an adult aged 18-55 years in Boston who was the donor. The data stem from a study of Ad26.COV2.S vaccination and SARS-CoV-2 variants. Study context: Trial arm assignment for the donor was COV1001 Ad26.COV2.S. The vaccine Ad26.COV2.S was put into the muscle once, or twice with 56 days between.

From germline, CDR1 is KGHSH and CDR2 LQKENI. The CDR3 contains 15 residues. The junction had 5 bases not matched to a gene; V was cut back by 3 bases and J by 7 bases. Overall study findings and caveats: People who got the vaccine or the placebo had similar non-spike TCR breadth.

Sequencing was performed with immunoSEQ multiplex PCR; in TCRdb, only in-frame clones are kept and a portion is missing. The table shows some 410,000 clones, with roughly 90% occurring only once. The chain couples TRBV18 to TRBJ1-4; 10 bases align to TRBD1. This specimen was peripheral blood, taken in a trial of Ad26.COV2.S vaccine versus placebo. The clonotype comes from a person aged 18 to 65 who received the Ad26.COV2.S COVID-19 vaccine or a placebo. CDR3 sequence (DNA): TGTGCCAGCTCACCGCGGACAGGGGGGAGTGAAAAACTGTTTTTT. Protein: CASSPRTGGSEKLFF.